This T cell receptor (beta chain) was observed in a study of blood T cells in healthy people across ages. For the second PCR, which ran for roughly 6 to 12 cycles, a sample-barcoded 5' primer and a J-beta primer mix were used. Each cDNA was tagged by a template-switch adaptor containing 12 random nucleotides. Each CDR3 protein is one row after TCRdb ran MiXCR on the 5' RACE reads. The data contain some 710,000 distinct CDR3 sequences, about 24% of them singletons. Isolation of PBMCs gave at least 7 million cells per sample. With respect to this clonotype: Its matching antigen is unknown.

General study points: Diversity of TCR beta correlated strongly with naive T cell percentage. Lack of knowledge of donor CMV status possibly confounded expanded clonotype changes.

The sample consisted of blood. The sequence was collected from an older man in good health.

The DNA for the CDR3 is TGCAGTGCTAAGGGACTAGCGGGAGTAAACACCGGGGAGCTGTTTTTT. Protein sequence: CSAKGLAGVNTGELFF. The genes are TRBV20-1 and TRBJ2-2; 14 bases are shared with TRBD2. Per germline, CDR1 DFQATT and CDR2 SNEGSKA (reference sequence). The CDR3 contains 16 residues. Trimming cost V 4 bases and J 2 bases; bases outside gene matches: 3.